This T cell receptor (beta chain) emerged from a study of blood T cell repertoires in COVID-19 (TCRdb year 2020). Background on the whole study: Samples from collaborators originated in the United States, Italy and Spain and spanned both the acute and convalescent phases of COVID-19. HLA class I and class II types, where available, came from metadata supplied by the sample provider rather than from assay-based typing. Deeply sampled blood TCRbeta repertoires from subjects exposed to, actively infected with, or recovered from COVID-19 were included in the dataset. Samples were obtained from the ongoing ImmuneRACE study (first 160 participants) and from approximately 1,200 subjects provided by 6 global collaborators. Nearly every sample came with metadata listing a de-identified subject ID, COVID-19 status, age in years and sex. The repertoires were released in a freely available public database intended as a resource for research on the immune response to SARS-CoV-2. The prospective study material was composed of cDNA or gDNA derived from T cells, B-cell-depleted T cells, or PBMCs.

TCRbeta CDR3 regions were amplified from genomic DNA by means of the immunoSEQ Assay, a bias-controlled multiplex PCR. Turning to the authors' computational methods: Nucleated cell counts per sample were estimated from amplification of reference gene primers within the assay. To quantify the absolute abundance of each unique TCRbeta CDR3 rearrangement, sequence reads were collapsed and filtered. Productive Simpson clonality was computed per sample as the square root of Simpson's diversity index over productive rearrangements. This is the immuneACCESS table as TCRdb keeps it, with only in-frame sequences that have V and J called. A part of the clones is gone; compared with another copy, unresolved V genes explain less than half, and the rest is unexplained. V and J calls and clone size come straight from that table; D and trimming were deduced from the DNA. The sample has about 98,000 clones on record, approximately 82% of them singletons. Together, the top ten hold 9.8% of the sample.

General conclusions and limits of the study: How much clinical and demographic metadata was included differed by source and by participant, and the metadata was provided uncurated.

Each collaborating institution followed its own protocols to collect whole blood in K2EDTA tubes. For TCRbeta analysis, collaborators shipped samples as frozen whole blood, isolated PBMCs, or DNA extracted from either of those sample types. Spanning cysteine to phenylalanine, the CDR3 consists of 16 amino acids. Only CDR3 DNA is held: 48 bases, read in frame from base 1. CDR1 and CDR2, looked up from the germline V gene (reference sequence), are LNHNV and YYDKDF. Trimming accounts for 5 bases at V and 3 bases at J, while the number of junction bases matched to no gene is 4. Comment on this clone: It lacks a known antigen. No quality values exist for individual bases; no much larger clone is one base distant.

The sequence came from a man aged 55-75 years with active or convalescent COVID-19. The sequencing sample was made of peripheral blood. Recombination linked TRBV15 to TRBJ2-3; 14 nucleotides in the junction match TRBD2. The nucleotide sequence reads as follows: TGTGCCACCAGCCTCGGGACTAGCGGGAGTACAGATACGCAGTATTTT. It encodes CATSLGTSGSTDTQYF. Joined to the reference TRBV15 and TRBJ2-3 proteins, this CDR3 gives the full variable domain: DAMVIQNPRYQVTQFGKPVTLSCSQTLNHNVMYWYQQKSSQAPKLLFHYYDKDFNNEADTPDNFQSRRPNTSFCFLDIRSPGLGDTAMYLCATSLGTSGSTDTQYFGPGTRLTVL.